The T cell receptor (beta chain) under discussion was sequenced for a study of radiotherapy plus CTLA-4 blockade in lung cancer. Comment on this clone: Its target is not known.

Produced via immunoSEQ multiplex PCR; TCRdb's table is partial and in-frame only. The data hold just under 60,000 clones, with 77% observed a single time. Study-wide points: Expansion of tumor-derived TCR clones was observed in blood after radiotherapy plus ipilimumab. Among reported predictors of response, early blood T cell clone dynamics with interferon-beta performed best.

Receiving focal radiation plus CTLA-4 blockade with ipilimumab were patients who had chemo-refractory metastatic non-small-cell lung cancer. The specimen comprised peripheral blood, sampled from a patient treated with radiotherapy plus ipilimumab. The receptor comes from a human donor with non-small cell lung cancer who had a partial response to radiotherapy plus ipilimumab.

The CDR3 region is CASSYGGGKNSPLHF. In DNA form, the CDR3 reads TGTGCCAGCAGCTACGGGGGGGGGAAGAATTCACCCCTCCACTTT. The chain employs TRBV11-2 and TRBJ1-6; TRBD1 might be the D (5 bases). CDR3 length equals 15 residues. Trimming shortened V by 4 bases and J by 7 bases, and 14 bases separated the two germline ends. From germline, CDR1 is SGHAT and CDR2 FQNNGV.